Given below is one T cell receptor beta chain in context. The antigen is unknown. This sample is drawn from a study of post-analysis software for immune sequencing data. About the research overall: Patients with relapsing-remitting, secondary progressive and progressive-relapsing multiple sclerosis courses were all represented.

TCR beta cDNA libraries included unique molecular identifiers. Using its own MiXCR run on the PCR reads, TCRdb lists one record per CDR3 protein. Here the sample spans roughly 400,000 distinct CDR3 sequences, less than 40% being singletons. The study, taken as a whole, reports: Roughly five TRBV segments appeared more often in patients than in controls, and TRBV5-6, TRBV5-1 and TRBV20-1 were among these.

Germline CDR1 and CDR2: LNHNV and YYDKDF (reference sequence). V was pared by 1 base and J by 4 bases, with 5 bases of the junction left unmatched. The CDR3 sequence is 15 residues long. The sequenced sample consisted of blood. This receptor was identified in a girl aged 2-10 years with multiple sclerosis. The chain links TRBV15 to TRBJ1-2, with 8 positions matching TRBD1. The DNA of the CDR3 is TGTGCCACCAGCAGAGCTCCAGGGGGCACCTATGGCTACACCTTC. Encoded protein: CATSRAPGGTYGYTF.